This T cell receptor beta chain was profiled in a study of PD-1 blockade in classical Hodgkin lymphoma. Libraries were prepared by immunoSEQ multiplex PCR; TCRdb keeps only in-frame clonotypes and omits some of them. The sample consists of almost 85,000 clones, about 89% of them appearing once. Relapse was seen in all patients after autologous stem cell transplantation, and brentuximab vedotin exposure was variable. The germline V gene encodes CDR1 SQVTM and CDR2 ANQGSEA. The length of the CDR3 is 12 residues. The V and J ends lost 7 bases and 0 bases respectively, with 9 bases between them. The sequence came from a human donor with classical Hodgkin lymphoma. The sequencing used peripheral blood mononuclear cells (PBMCs), collected at baseline. The genes are TRBV29-1 and TRBJ1-1; a possible D gene is TRBD1 (5 bases). DNA for the CDR3: TGCAGCGCAGGGACCCTGAACACTGAAGCTTTCTTT. Its translation: CSAGTLNTEAFF.